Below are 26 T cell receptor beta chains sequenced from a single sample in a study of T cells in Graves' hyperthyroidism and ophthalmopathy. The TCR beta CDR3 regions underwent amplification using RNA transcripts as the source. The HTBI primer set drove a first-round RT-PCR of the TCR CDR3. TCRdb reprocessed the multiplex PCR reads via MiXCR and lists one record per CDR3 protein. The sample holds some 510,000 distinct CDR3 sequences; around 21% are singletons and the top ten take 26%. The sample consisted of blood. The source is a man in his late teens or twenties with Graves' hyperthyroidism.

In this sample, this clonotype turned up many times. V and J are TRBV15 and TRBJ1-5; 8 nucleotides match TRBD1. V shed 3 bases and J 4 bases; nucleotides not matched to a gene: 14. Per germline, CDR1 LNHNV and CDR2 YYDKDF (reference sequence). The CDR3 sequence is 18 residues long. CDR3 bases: TGTGCCACCAGCAGGCGATCATTAAGACAGGGGACTAATCAGCCCCAGCATTTT. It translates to CATSRRSLRQGTNQPQHF. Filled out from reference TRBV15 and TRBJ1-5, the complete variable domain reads DAMVIQNPRYQVTQFGKPVTLSCSQTLNHNVMYWYQQKSSQAPKLLFHYYDKDFNNEADTPDNFQSRRPNTSFCFLDIRSPGLGDTAMYLCATSRRSLRQGTNQPQHFGDGTRLSIL.

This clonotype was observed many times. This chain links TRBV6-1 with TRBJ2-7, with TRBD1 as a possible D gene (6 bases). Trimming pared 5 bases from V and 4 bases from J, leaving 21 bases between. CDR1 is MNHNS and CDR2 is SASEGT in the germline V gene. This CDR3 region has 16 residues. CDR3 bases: TGTGCCAGCAGTCAAATTCAGGGGCCGGCCTTTTACGAGCAGTACTTC. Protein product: CASSQIQGPAFYEQYF.

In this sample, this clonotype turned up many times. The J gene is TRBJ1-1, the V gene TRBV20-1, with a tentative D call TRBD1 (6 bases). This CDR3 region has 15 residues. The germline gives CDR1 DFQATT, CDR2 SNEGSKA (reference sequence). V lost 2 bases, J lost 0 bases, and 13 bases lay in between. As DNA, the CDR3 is TGCAGTGCTAGAAAAGGACAGACTATGAACACTGAAGCTTTCTTT. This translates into CSARKGQTMNTEAFF.

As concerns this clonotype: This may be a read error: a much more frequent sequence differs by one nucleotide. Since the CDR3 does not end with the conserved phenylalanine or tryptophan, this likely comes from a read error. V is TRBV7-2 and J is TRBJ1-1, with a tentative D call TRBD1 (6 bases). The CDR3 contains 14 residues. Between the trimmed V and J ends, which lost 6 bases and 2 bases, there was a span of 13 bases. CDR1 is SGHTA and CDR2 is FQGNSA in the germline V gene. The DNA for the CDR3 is TGTGCCAGCAGGCCCGGACAGAGTAACACTGAAGCTTTCTAT. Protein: CASRPGQSNTEAFY.

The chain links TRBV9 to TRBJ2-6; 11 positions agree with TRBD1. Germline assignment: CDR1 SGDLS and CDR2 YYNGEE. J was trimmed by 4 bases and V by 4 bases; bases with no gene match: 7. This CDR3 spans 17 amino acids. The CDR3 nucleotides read TGTGCCAGCAGCCGAGGGACAGGGGGATCAGGGGCCAACGTCCTGACTTTC. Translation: CASSRGTGGSGANVLTF. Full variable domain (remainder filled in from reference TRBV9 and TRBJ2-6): DSGVTQTPKHLITATGQRVTLRCSPRSGDLSVYWYQQSLDQGLQFLIQYYNGEERAKGNILERFSAQQFPDLHSELNLSSLELGDSALYFCASSRGTGGSGANVLTFGAGSRLTVL.

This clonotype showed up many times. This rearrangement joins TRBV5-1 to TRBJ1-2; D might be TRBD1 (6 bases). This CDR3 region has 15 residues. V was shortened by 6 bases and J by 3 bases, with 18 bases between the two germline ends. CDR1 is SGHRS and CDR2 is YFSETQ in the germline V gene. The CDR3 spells CASTIIGGEDYGYTF. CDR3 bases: TGCGCCAGCACAATTATTGGGGGCGAGGACTATGGCTACACCTTC.

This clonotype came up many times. The CDR3 DNA reads as TGTGCCAGCCTAAAATACTTAGCTGGGGCCAACGTCCTGACTTTC. Amino acids: CASLKYLAGANVLTF. V and J are TRBV12-3 or TRBV12-4 and TRBJ2-6; D is unclear. Trimming stripped 8 bases from V and 2 bases from J, with 13 bases between. The length of the CDR3 is 15 residues.

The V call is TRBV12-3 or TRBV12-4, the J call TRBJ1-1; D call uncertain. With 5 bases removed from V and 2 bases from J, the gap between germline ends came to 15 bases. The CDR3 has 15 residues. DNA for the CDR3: TGTGCCAGCAGTCCTCCGCACTGGCGCAACACTGAAGCTTTCTTT. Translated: CASSPPHWRNTEAFF.

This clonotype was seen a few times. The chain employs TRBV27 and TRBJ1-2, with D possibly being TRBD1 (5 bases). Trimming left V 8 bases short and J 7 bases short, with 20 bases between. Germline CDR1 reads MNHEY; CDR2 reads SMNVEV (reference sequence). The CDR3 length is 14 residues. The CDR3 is CASQLRRGPGGYTF. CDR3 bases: TGTGCCAGCCAACTCCGGAGGGGCCCGGGTGGCTACACCTTC.

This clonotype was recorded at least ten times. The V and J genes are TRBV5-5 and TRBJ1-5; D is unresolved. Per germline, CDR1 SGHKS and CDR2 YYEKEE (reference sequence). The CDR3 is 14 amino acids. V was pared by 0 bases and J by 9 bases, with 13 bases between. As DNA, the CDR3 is TGTGCCAGCAGCTTGGCGGCAGGCGGCGCGCCCCAGCATTTT. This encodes CASSLAAGGAPQHF.

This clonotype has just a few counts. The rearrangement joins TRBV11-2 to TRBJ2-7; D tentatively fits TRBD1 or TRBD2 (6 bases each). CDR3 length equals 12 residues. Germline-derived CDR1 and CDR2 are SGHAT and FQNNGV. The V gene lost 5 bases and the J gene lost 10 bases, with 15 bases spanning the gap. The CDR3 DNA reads TGTGCCAGCAGCCTAGGGGGGCTCGTTCAGTACTTC. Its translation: CASSLGGLVQYF.

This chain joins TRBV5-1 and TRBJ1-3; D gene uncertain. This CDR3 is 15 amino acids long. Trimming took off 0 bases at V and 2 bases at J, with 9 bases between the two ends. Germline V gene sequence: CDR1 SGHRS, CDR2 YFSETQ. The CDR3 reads CASSLVTGTGNTIYF. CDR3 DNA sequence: TGCGCCAGCAGCTTGGTGACCGGGACTGGAAACACCATATATTTT.

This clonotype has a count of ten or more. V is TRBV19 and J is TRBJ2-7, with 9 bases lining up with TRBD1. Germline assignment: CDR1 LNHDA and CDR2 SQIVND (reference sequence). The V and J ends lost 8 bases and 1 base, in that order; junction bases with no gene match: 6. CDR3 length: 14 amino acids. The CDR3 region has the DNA TGTGCCAGTGACCCGGGACAGGGTTCCTACGAGCAGTACTTC. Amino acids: CASDPGQGSYEQYF.

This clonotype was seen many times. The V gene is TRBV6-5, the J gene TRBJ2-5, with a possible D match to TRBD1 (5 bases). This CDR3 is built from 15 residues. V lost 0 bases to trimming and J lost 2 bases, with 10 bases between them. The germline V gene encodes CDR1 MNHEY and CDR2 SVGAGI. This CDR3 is CASSYSAGQQETQYF. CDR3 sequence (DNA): TGTGCCAGCAGTTACTCGGCAGGGCAGCAAGAGACCCAGTACTTC.

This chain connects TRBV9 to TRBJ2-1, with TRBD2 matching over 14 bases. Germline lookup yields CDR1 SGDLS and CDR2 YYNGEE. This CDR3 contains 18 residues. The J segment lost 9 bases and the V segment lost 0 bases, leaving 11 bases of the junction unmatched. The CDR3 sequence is CASSVDSWTSGGQGEQFF. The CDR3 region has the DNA TGTGCCAGCAGCGTAGATTCTTGGACTAGCGGGGGGCAGGGTGAGCAGTTCTTC.

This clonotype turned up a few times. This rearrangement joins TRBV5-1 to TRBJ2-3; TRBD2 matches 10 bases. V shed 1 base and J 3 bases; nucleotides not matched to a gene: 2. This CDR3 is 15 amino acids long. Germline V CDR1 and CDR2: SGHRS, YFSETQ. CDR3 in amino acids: CASSLTSGVTDTQYF. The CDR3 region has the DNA TGCGCCAGCAGCTTGACTAGCGGGGTAACAGATACGCAGTATTTT.

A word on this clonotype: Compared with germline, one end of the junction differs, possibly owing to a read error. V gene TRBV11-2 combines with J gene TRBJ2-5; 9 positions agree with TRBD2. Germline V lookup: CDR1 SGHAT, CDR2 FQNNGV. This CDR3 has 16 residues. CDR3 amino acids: CSSSLDRAGGQETQYF. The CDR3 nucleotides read TGTTCCAGCAGCTTAGACCGAGCGGGGGGCCAAGAGACCCAGTACTTC.

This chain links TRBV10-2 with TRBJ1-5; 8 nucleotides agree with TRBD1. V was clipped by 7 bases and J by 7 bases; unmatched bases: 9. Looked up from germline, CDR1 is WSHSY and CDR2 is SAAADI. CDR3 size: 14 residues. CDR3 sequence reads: CASTPDRVGQPQHF. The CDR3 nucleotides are TGCGCCAGCACCCCGGACAGGGTAGGGCAGCCCCAGCATTTT.

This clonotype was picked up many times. The CDR3 loop reads CASSLSGQISNQPQHF. Here the CDR3 DNA reads TGTGCCAGCAGTTTGTCGGGACAGATTAGCAATCAGCCCCAGCATTTT. This chain connects TRBV12-3 or TRBV12-4 to TRBJ1-5, with 7 bases that match TRBD1. The V segment lost 3 bases and the J segment 0 bases; nucleotides outside the gene matches: 5. This CDR3 is 16 amino acids long.

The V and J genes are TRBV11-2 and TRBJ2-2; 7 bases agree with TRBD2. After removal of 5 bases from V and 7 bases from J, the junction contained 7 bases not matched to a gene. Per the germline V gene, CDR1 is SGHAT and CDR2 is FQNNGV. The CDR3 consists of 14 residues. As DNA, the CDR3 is TGTGCCAGCAGCCCGGGACTAAGGGGCGGGGAGCTGTTTTTT. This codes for CASSPGLRGGELFF.

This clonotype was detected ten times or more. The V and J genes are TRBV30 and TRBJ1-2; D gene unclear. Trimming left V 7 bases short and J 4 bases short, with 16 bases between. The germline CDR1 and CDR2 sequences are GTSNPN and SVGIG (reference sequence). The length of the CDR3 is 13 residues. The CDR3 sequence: CASGEYSSYGYTF. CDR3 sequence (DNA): TGTGCCTCTGGAGAGTACTCTTCCTATGGCTACACCTTC. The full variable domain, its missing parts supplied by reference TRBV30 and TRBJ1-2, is SQTIHQWPATLVQPVGSPLSLECTVEGTSNPNLYWYRQAAGRGLQLLFYSVGIGQISSEVPQNLSASRPQDRQFILSSKKLLLSDSGFYLCASGEYSSYGYTFGSGTRLTVV.

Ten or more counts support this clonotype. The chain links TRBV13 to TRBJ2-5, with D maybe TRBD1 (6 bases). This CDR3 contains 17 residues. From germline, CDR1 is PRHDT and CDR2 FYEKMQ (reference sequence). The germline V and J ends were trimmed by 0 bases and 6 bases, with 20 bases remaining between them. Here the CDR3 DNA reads TGTGCCAGCAGCTTAGGTTGGGACACCCGGGACCGACAGACCCAGTACTTC. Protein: CASSLGWDTRDRQTQYF.

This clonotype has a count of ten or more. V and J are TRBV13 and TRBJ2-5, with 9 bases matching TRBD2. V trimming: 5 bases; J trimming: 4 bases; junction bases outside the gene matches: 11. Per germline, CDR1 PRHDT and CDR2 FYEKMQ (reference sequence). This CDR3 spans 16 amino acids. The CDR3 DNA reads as TGTGCCAGCAGCACGCGACTAGCGGTTTCAGTAGAGACCCAGTACTTC. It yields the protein CASSTRLAVSVETQYF.

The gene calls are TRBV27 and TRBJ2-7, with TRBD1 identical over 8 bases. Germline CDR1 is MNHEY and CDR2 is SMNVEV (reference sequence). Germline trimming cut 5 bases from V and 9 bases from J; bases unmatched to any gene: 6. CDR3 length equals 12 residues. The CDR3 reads CASSPQGQGQYF. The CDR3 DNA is TGTGCCAGCAGTCCCCAAGGACAGGGGCAGTACTTC.

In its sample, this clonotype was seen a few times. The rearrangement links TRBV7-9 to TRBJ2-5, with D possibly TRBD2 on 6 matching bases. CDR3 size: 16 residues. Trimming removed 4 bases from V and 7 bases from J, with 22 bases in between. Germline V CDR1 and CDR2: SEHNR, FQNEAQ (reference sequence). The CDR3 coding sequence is TGTGCCAGCAGCTCTACTAGTCAAGGGGCCGGGGGGACCCAGTACTTC. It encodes CASSSTSQGAGGTQYF. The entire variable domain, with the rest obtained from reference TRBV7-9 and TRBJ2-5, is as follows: DTGVSQNPRHKITKRGQNVTFRCDPISEHNRLYWYRQTLGQGPEFLTYFQNEAQLEKSRLLSDRFSAERPKGSFSTLEIQRTEQGDSAMYLCASSSTSQGAGGTQYFGPGTRLLVL.

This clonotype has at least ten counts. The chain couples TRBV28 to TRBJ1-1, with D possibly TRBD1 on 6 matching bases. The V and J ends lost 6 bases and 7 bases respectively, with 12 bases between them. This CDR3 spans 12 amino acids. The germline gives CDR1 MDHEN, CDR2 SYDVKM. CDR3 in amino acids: CASSPRDIEAFF. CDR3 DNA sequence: TGTGCCAGCAGCCCCCGGGACATTGAAGCTTTCTTT.